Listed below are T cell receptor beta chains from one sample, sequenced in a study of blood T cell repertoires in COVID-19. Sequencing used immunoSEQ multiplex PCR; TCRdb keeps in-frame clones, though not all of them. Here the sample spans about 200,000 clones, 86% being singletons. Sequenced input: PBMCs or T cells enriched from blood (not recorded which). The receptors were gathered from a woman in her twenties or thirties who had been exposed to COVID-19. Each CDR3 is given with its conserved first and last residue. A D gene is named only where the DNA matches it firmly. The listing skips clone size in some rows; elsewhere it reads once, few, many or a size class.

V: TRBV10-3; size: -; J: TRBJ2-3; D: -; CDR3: CAISGEGTDTQYF; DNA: TGTGCCATCAGCGGCGAGGGGACTGATACGCAGTATTTT
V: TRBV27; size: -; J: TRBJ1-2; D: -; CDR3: CASSLQGTYGYTF; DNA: TGTGCCAGCAGTTTACAGGGAACCTATGGCTACACCTTC
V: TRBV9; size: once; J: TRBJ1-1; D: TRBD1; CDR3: CASSRQGVNTEAFF; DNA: TGTGCCAGCAGTCGACAGGGGGTAAACACTGAAGCTTTCTTT
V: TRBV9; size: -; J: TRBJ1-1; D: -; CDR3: CASSAQLRGRNTEAFF; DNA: TGTGCCAGCAGCGCCCAACTCAGGGGCCGCAACACTGAAGCTTTCTTT
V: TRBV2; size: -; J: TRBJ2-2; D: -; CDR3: CTSSPWVRGGELFF; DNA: TGTACCAGCAGCCCCTGGGTCCGGGGCGGGGAGCTGTTTTTT
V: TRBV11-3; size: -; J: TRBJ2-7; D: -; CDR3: CASSAHSLRQEQYF; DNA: TGTGCCAGCAGCGCCCACTCCCTTAGACAGGAGCAGTACTTC
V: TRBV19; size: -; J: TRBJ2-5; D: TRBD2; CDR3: CASSIGSSGGQETQYF; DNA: TGTGCCAGTAGTATAGGGTCTAGCGGGGGCCAAGAGACCCAGTACTTC
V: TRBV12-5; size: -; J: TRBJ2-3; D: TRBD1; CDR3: CASGSAGTGHFMTDTQYF; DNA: TGTGCTAGTGGTTCCGCCGGGACAGGGCATTTTATGACAGATACGCAGTATTTT
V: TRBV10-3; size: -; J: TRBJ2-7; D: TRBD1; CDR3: CAISGTGTEQYF; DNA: TGTGCCATCAGTGGGACAGGGACCGAGCAGTACTTC
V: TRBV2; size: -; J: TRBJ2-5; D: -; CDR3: CASRRGYRETQYF; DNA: TGTGCCAGCAGGCGAGGGTACCGGGAGACCCAGTACTTC
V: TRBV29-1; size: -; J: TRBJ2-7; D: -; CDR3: CSVEAPSPGAHYEQYF; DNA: TGCAGCGTTGAAGCGCCAAGTCCAGGGGCCCACTACGAGCAGTACTTC
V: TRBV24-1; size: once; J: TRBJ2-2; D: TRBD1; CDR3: CATSDFAGGTGELFF; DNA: TGTGCCACCAGTGATTTTGCAGGGGGCACCGGGGAGCTGTTTTTT
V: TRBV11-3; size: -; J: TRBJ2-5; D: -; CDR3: CASICVRTQYF; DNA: TGTGCCAGCATTTGCGTTCGGACCCAGTACTTC
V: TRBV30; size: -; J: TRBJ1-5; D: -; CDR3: CAWSRASDQPQHF; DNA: TGTGCCTGGAGCAGGGCAAGCGATCAGCCCCAGCATTTT
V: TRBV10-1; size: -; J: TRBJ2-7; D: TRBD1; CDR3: CASSYSRDRGLYEQYF; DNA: TGCGCCTCAAGTTATTCCCGGGACAGGGGTTTATACGAGCAGTACTTC
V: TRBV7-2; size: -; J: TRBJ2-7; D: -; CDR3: CASSLGSGYEQYF; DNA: TGTGCCAGCAGCTTAGGTAGCGGTTACGAGCAGTACTTC
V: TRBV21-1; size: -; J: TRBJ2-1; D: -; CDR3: CASSKRASGGLQFF; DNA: TGTGCCAGCAGCAAACGGGCTAGCGGGGGCCTGCAGTTCTTC
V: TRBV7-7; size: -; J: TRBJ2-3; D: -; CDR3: CASSLGRGPDTQYF; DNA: TGTGCCAGCAGCTTAGGGCGCGGCCCAGATACGCAGTATTTT
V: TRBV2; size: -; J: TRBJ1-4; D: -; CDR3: CASSESPGVPTNEKLFF; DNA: TGTGCCAGCAGTGAATCCCCGGGGGTACCAACTAATGAAAAACTGTTTTTT
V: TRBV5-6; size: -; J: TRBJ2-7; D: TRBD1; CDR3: CASSSTGGYEQYF; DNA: TGTGCCAGCAGCTCCACAGGGGGCTACGAGCAGTACTTC
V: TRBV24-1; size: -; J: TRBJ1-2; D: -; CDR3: CATSDGASAYGYTF; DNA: TGTGCCACCAGTGATGGAGCGTCCGCTTATGGCTACACCTTC
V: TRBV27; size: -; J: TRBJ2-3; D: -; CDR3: CASSPPSGQGNTDTQYF; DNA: TGTGCCAGCAGTCCCCCCTCCGGCCAGGGAAACACAGATACGCAGTATTTT
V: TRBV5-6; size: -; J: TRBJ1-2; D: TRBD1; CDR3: CASSLARDRVWGYTF; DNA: TGTGCCAGCAGCTTGGCTCGGGACAGGGTTTGGGGCTACACCTTC
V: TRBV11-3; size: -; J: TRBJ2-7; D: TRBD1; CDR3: CASSLEGGQSYEQYF; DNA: TGTGCCAGCAGCTTAGAAGGGGGACAGTCCTACGAGCAGTACTTC
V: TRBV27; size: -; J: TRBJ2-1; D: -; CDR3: CASSLSETVWYNEQFF; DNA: TGTGCCAGCAGTTTATCGGAAACAGTTTGGTACAATGAGCAGTTCTTC
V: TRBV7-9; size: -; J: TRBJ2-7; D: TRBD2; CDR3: CASSGTSGAAYEQYF; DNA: TGTGCCAGCAGCGGTACTAGCGGGGCCGCTTACGAGCAGTACTTC
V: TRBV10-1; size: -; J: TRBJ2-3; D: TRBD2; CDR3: CASSESGLGADTQYF; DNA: TGCGCCAGCAGTGAGTCGGGACTAGGTGCAGATACGCAGTATTTT
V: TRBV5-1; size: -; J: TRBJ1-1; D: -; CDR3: CASSLPGGEAFF; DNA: TGCGCCAGCAGCCTTCCCGGGGGTGAAGCTTTCTTT
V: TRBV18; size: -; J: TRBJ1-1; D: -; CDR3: CASSLLGAGAEAFF; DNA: TGTGCCAGCTCACTCTTGGGGGCCGGGGCTGAAGCTTTCTTT
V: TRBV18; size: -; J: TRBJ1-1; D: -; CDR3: CASSPTSTEAFF; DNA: TGTGCCAGCTCACCAACTTCAACTGAAGCTTTCTTT
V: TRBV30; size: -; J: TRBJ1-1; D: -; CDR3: CACSKDSTFTEAFF; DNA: TGTGCCTGCTCAAAGGACAGTACCTTCACTGAAGCTTTCTTT
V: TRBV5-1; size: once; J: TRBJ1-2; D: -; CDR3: CASSQSRSYGYTF; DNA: TGCGCCAGCAGCCAAAGCCGTAGCTATGGCTACACCTTC
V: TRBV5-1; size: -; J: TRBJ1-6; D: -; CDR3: CASSLEIRGFDSPLHF; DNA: TGCGCCAGCAGCTTGGAAATCAGGGGCTTTGATTCACCCCTCCACTTT
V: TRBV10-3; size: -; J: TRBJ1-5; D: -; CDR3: CAISGAGGVSNQPQHF; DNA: TGTGCCATCAGTGGGGCAGGAGGGGTCAGCAATCAGCCCCAGCATTTT
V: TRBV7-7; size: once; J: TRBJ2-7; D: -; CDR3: CASSSQADGNYEQYF; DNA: TGTGCTAGCAGCTCACAAGCCGACGGGAACTACGAGCAGTACTTC
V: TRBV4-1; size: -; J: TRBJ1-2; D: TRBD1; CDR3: CASSQEDRNYGYTF; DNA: TGCGCCAGCAGCCAAGAGGACAGGAACTATGGCTACACCTTC
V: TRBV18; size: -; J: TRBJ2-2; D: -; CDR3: CASSPGPNTGELFF; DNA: TGTGCCAGCTCACCAGGGCCGAACACCGGGGAGCTGTTTTTT
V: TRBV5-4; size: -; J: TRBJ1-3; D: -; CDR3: CASSFKGGENSGNTIYF; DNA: TGTGCCAGCAGCTTCAAGGGAGGGGAGAACTCTGGAAACACCATATATTTT
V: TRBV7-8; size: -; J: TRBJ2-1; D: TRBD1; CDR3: CASSSTGGSSYNEQFF; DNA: TGTGCCAGCAGCTCGACAGGGGGAAGCTCCTACAATGAGCAGTTCTTC
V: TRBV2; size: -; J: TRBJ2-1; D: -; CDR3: CASSEAHRVNEQFF; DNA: TGTGCCAGCAGTGAAGCCCACAGGGTCAATGAGCAGTTCTTC
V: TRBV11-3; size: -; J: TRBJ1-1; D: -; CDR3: CASSLSGGQNTEAFF; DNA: TGTGCCAGCAGCTTATCGGGGGGGCAGAACACTGAAGCTTTCTTT
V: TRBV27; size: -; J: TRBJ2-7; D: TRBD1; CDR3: CASSFGTGNDYEQYF; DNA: TGTGCCAGCAGTTTCGGGACAGGAAATGACTACGAGCAGTACTTC
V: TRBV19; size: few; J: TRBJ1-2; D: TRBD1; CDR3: CASTTRGTADSYGYTF; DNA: TGTGCCAGTACCACTCGTGGGACAGCGGACAGCTATGGCTACACCTTC
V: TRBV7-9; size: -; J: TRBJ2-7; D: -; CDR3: CASSYAQIPYEQYF; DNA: TGTGCCAGCAGTTACGCACAGATCCCCTACGAGCAGTACTTC
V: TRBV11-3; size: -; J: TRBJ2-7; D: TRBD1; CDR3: CASSLAVGQGFGPPYEQYF; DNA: TGTGCCAGCAGCTTAGCCGTGGGACAGGGATTTGGGCCCCCCTACGAGCAGTACTTC
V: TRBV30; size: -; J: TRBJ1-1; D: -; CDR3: CACLGLMNTEAFF; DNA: TGTGCCTGCCTGGGACTTATGAACACTGAAGCTTTCTTT
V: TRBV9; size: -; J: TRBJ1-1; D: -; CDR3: CASSVAVGRGEAFF; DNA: TGTGCCAGCAGCGTAGCTGTAGGGAGAGGTGAAGCTTTCTTT
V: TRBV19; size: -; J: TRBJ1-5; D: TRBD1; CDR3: CASSMRSGTGLQPQHF; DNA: TGTGCCAGTAGTATGCGATCCGGGACAGGGCTTCAGCCCCAGCATTTT
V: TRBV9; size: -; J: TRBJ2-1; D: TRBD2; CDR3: CASSVAPAGGPNEQFF; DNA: TGTGCCAGCAGCGTAGCACCAGCGGGGGGGCCTAATGAGCAGTTCTTC
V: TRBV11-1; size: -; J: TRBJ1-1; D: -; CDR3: CASSFDAGNTEAFF; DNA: TGTGCCAGCAGCTTTGATGCGGGGAACACTGAAGCTTTCTTT
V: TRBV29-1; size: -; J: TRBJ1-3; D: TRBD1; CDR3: CSVEDRGTNTIYF; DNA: TGCAGCGTTGAAGACAGGGGGACTAACACCATATATTTT
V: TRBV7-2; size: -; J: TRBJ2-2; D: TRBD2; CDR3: CASSLGGTRSTGELFF; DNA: TGTGCCAGCAGCTTGGGGGGGACGAGGAGCACCGGGGAGCTGTTTTTT
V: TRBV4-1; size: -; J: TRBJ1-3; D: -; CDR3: CASSVHISSGNTIYF; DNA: TGCGCCAGCAGCGTACACATAAGCTCTGGAAACACCATATATTTT
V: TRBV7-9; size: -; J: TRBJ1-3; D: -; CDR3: CASSLAQGSSGNTIYF; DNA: TGTGCCAGCAGCTTAGCGCAGGGCAGCTCTGGAAACACCATATATTTT
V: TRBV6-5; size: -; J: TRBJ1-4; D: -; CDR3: CASSRGLNEKLFF; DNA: TGTGCCAGCAGTCGGGGACTTAATGAAAAACTGTTTTTT
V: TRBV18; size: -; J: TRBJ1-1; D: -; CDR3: CASSPGGVTEAFF; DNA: TGTGCCAGCTCTCCGGGGGGGGTCACTGAAGCTTTCTTT
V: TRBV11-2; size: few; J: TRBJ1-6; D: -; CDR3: CASSLQGYNSPLHF; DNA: TGTGCCAGCAGCCTGCAGGGCTATAATTCACCCCTCCACTTT